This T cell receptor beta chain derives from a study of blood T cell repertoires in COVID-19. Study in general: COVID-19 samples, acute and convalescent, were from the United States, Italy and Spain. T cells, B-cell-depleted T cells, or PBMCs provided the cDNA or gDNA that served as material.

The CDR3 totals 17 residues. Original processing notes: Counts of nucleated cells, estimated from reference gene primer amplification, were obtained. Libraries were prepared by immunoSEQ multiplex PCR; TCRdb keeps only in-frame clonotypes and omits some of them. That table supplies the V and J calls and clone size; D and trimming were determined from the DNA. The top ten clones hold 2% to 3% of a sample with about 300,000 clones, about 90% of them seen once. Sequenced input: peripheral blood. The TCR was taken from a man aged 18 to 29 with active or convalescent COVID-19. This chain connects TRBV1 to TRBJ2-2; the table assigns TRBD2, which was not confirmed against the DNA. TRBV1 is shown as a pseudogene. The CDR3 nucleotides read TGCACCAGCAGCCAAGGGACTAGCGGGACCAACACCGGGGAGCTGTTTTTT. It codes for CTSSQGTSGTNTGELFF.